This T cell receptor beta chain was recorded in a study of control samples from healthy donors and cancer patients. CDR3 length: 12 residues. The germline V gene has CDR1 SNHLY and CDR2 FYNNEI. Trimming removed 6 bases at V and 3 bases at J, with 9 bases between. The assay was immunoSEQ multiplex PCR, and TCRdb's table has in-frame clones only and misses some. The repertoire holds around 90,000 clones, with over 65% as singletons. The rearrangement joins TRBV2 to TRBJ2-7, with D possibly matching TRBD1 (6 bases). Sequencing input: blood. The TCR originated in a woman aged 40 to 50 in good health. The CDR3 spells CASRKQGYEQYF. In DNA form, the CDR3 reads TGTGCCAGCAGGAAACAGGGCTACGAGCAGTACTTC.